This entry describes one T cell receptor (beta chain). Authors' processing steps: Estimation of nucleated cell counts was performed using reference gene primer amplification. The repertoire was sequenced with immunoSEQ multiplex PCR; TCRdb's copy has only in-frame clones and lacks some. Clone size and the V and J calls come from that table; the DNA yielded D and trimming. Altogether 30,000 or so clones are present, approximately 78% being singletons, with the ten largest covering 41%. Trimming cost V 3 bases and J 4 bases; bases outside gene matches: 6. This CDR3 spans 15 amino acids. The germline gives CDR1 SGHTS, CDR2 YDEGEE. The data originate from a study of blood T cell repertoires in COVID-19. Study-wide background: Collection of acute and convalescent COVID-19 samples took place in the United States, Italy and Spain. Nucleic acid was either cDNA or gDNA, and it came from T cells, B-cell-depleted T cells, or PBMCs.

Sample: peripheral blood. The V and J genes are TRBV5-8 and TRBJ1-2, with 10 bases fitting TRBD1. This receptor was obtained from an elderly man with active or convalescent COVID-19. CDR3 protein: CASSSGQGFSYGYTF. In DNA, the CDR3 is TGTGCCAGCAGCTCGGGACAGGGGTTCTCCTATGGCTACACCTTC. The full variable domain, rest sourced from reference TRBV5-8 and TRBJ1-2, is EAGVTQSPTHLIKTRGQQATLRCSPISGHTSVYWYQQALGLGLQFLLWYDEGEERNRGNFPPRFSGRQFPNYSSELNVNALELEDSALYLCASSSGQGFSYGYTFGSGTRLTVV.